This T cell receptor beta chain was sequenced in a study of cytotoxic CD8 clonotypes in ibrutinib-treated CLL. Study-wide results and limits: Public clonotypes were seen rarely and were contracted or stable on treatment.

TCRdb's copy holds only in-frame clones and misses some; the assay was immunoSEQ multiplex PCR. Among approximately 60,000 clones listed, 55% to 70% were seen once. This CDR3 spans 15 amino acids. The V gene's germline CDR1 is LNHNV and CDR2 YYDKDF (reference sequence). V was clipped by 0 bases and J by 3 bases, with 9 bases between them. In the case of this clone: Its specificity is unknown.

Specimen: PBMCs, collected after 24 months of ibrutinib treatment. The chain recombines TRBV15 with TRBJ1-5; D gene ambiguous. This receptor was taken from a human donor with chronic lymphocytic leukemia. The DNA for the CDR3 is TGTGCCACCAGCAGAGACGGCGGGCCCAATCAGCCCCAGCATTTT. Protein product: CATSRDGGPNQPQHF.